This TCR beta chain comes out of a study of blood T cell repertoires in COVID-19. Study details: The United States, Italy and Spain provided the acute and convalescent COVID-19 samples. T cells, B-cell-depleted T cells, or PBMCs provided the cDNA or gDNA that served as material.

Using immunoSEQ multiplex PCR, the repertoire was profiled, and TCRdb retains in-frame clones only, with some absent. The sample lists approximately 70,000 clones; 85% to 90% were seen once. Germline CDR1 and CDR2: SGHTA and FQGNSA. The CDR3 spans 15 residues. V dropped 5 bases and J dropped 2; count of bases not matched to a gene: 2. Sequencing was performed on peripheral blood. J is TRBJ2-6 and V is TRBV7-2, with TRBD1 matching over 8 bases. The sequence came from a human donor in a cohort sampled during active COVID-19. CDR3: CASSTDRAGANVLTF. CDR3 nucleotide sequence: TGTGCCAGCAGCACGGACAGGGCTGGGGCCAACGTCCTGACTTTC. Complete variable domain (other parts from reference TRBV7-2 and TRBJ2-6): GAGVSQSPSNKVTEKGKDVELRCDPISGHTALYWYRQSLGQGLEFLIYFQGNSAPDKSGLPSDRFSAERTGGSVSTLTIQRTQQEDSAVYLCASSTDRAGANVLTFGAGSRLTVL.